This T cell receptor (beta chain) comes out of a study of CD8 T cells in Susac syndrome. Negative isolation was applied to CD8+ and CD4+ T cells, and FACS enrichment was applied to TEMRA cells. The V end lost 4 bases, the J end lost 2 bases, and 12 bases lay between the germline ends. The CDR3 is 15 residues long. When the RNA was reverse transcribed, random hexamers were used with an input of roughly 0.45 to 1 ug. MiXCR was run by TCRdb on the immunoSEQ multiplex PCR reads, yielding one entry per CDR3 protein. The sample carries 200,000 or so distinct CDR3 sequences, 95% recorded once. Input material: CD8+ T cells from PBMCs. This receptor was taken from a human donor with Susac syndrome. The chain combines TRBV12-3 or TRBV12-4 with TRBJ1-5; D might be TRBD1 (5 bases). This CDR3 reads CASSSQEGGNQPQHF. DNA of the CDR3: TGTGCCAGCAGTTCCCAAGAAGGGGGCAATCAGCCCCAGCATTTT.